The 14 T cell receptor beta chains reported below all come from one sample, sequenced in a study of tumor-infiltrating lymphocytes in primary liver carcinoma. Total RNA and DNA came together from about 21-30 mg of bulk tissue without cell sorting. Reverse transcription of about 0.5 ug total RNA with a constant-region primer produced TCR beta cDNA. Three-round nested multiplex PCR performed with slightly modified ARM-PCR produced the TCR beta libraries. TRBV1-TRBV30 forward primers and a C-beta reverse primer were used in the first two PCR rounds, which each ran for about 10 cycles. TCRdb fed the multiplex PCR reads into MiXCR, producing one record per CDR3 protein. The table includes about 54,000 distinct CDR3 sequences, 70% to 75% detected once. Material for sequencing was liver tumor tissue from sampling region 2. Subset meaning: tumor region T2, inferior pole. These receptors all stem from a man between 35 and 55 years old with primary liver carcinoma and hepatitis B virus infection.

This clonotype was observed a single time. A junction boundary mismatches the germline segment, possibly from a read error. DNA for the CDR3: TGCGCCAGCAGCGAGACTAGCGGAGGTGTCTACGAGCAGAACTTC. Protein: CASSETSGGVYEQNF. The chain recombines TRBV5-1 with TRBJ2-7; 9 bases map to TRBD2. The V gene's germline CDR1 is SGHRS and CDR2 YFSETQ. The CDR3 spans 15 residues.

Note on this clonotype: A junction boundary mismatches the germline segment, possibly from a read error. The chain joins TRBV11-2 to TRBJ2-1, with D possibly TRBD2 on 6 matching bases. Germline V lookup: CDR1 SGHAT, CDR2 FQNNGV. The CDR3 has 14 amino acids. The CDR3 nucleotides are TGTGTCAGCAGTACAGCGGGCCCAGGGAATGAGCAGTTATTC. Translated, it gives CVSSTAGPGNEQLF.

Regarding this clonotype: This could be a read error, since a much larger clone is one nucleotide away. The DNA of the CDR3 is TGTGCCTGGAGTGTACCGGGCAAGGGGAACTACGAGCAGTACTTC. Protein sequence: CAWSVPGKGNYEQYF. The chain couples TRBV30 to TRBJ2-7; possibly TRBD1 for D (5 bases). The germline V and J ends were trimmed by 0 bases and 3 bases, with 15 bases remaining between them. This CDR3 is built from 15 residues. Germline V gene data show CDR1 as GTSNPN and CDR2 as SVGIG (reference sequence).

As to this clonotype: The junction does not match germline at one end; this may be a read error. The rearrangement uses TRBV14 and TRBJ2-7; weak D call: TRBD1 (5 bases). The CDR3 is 13 amino acids. Germline lookup yields CDR1 SGHDN and CDR2 FVKESK. The CDR3 loop reads CASNQDSSYEQCF. The CDR3 DNA reads TGTGCCAGCAACCAAGACAGCTCCTACGAGCAGTGCTTC.

Turning to this clonotype: One end of the junction varies from germline; a read error may be responsible. This sequence joins TRBV4-2 and TRBJ1-2, with TRBD1 matching 7 bases. The CDR3 sequence is 16 residues long. Germline loops: CDR1 LGHNA, CDR2 YNFKEQ. CDR3 in amino acids: CASSQGRDSSLGGFTF. The CDR3 DNA reads as TGTGCCAGCAGCCAAGGTCGGGACAGCAGTTTGGGTGGCTTCACCTTC.

This clonotype was detected many times. The chain combines TRBV10-3 with TRBJ2-3; 7 positions agree with TRBD2. The CDR3 has 15 residues. V was clipped by 3 bases and J by 4 bases; unmatched bases: 7. Germline assignment: CDR1 ENHRY and CDR2 SYGVKD. CDR3 in DNA: TGTGCCATCAGTGATTACGGGAGGTCAGCAGATACGCAGTATTTT. It encodes CAISDYGRSADTQYF.

The chain joins TRBV7-9 to TRBJ2-2; TRBD1 matches 8 bases. Germline V gene data show CDR1 as SEHNR and CDR2 as FQNEAQ (reference sequence). CDR3 length: 15 amino acids. In DNA, the CDR3 is TGTGTAAGCAGCTCCGGGACAGGCGGAGCCGGGGAGCTGTTTTTT. Protein sequence: CVSSSGTGGAGELFF.

This clonotype was seen ten or more times. The V call is TRBV13, the J call TRBJ1-6, with D possibly matching TRBD1 (5 bases). The CDR3 length is 15 residues. In germline, CDR1 is PRHDT, CDR2 FYEKMQ (reference sequence). V lost 2 bases and J 3 bases, leaving 8 bases between the germline ends. The DNA of the CDR3 is TGTGCCAGCAGCTTATATGGGGGCTATAATTCACCCCTCCACTTT. It yields the protein CASSLYGGYNSPLHF.

The chain combines TRBV29-1 with TRBJ2-7; 7 positions agree with TRBD1. CDR1 and CDR2 from the germline V gene are SQVTM and ANQGSEA. CDR3 length: 14 amino acids. The trim removed 5 bases at V and 2 bases at J, leaving 9 bases unmatched. The CDR3 loop is CSVMTRDSPYEQYF. Here the CDR3 DNA reads TGCAGCGTTATGACAAGGGACAGCCCCTACGAGCAGTACTTC.

As regards this clonotype: An end of the junction differs from the germline gene, which may be a read error. The chain has TRBV4-1 and TRBJ2-7; the D is unclear. CDR3 size: 16 residues. The germline V gene encodes CDR1 MGHRA and CDR2 YSYEKL. CDR3 sequence reads: CTSSQDFGGSSYKQYF. The CDR3 region has the DNA TGCACCAGCAGCCAAGATTTTGGCGGAAGCTCCTACAAGCAGTACTTC.

Note on this clonotype: This CDR3 fails to terminate in the conserved phenylalanine or tryptophan, so it likely reflects a read error. This chain uses TRBV10-3 with TRBJ2-3, with 10 bases that match TRBD1. The CDR3 loop spans 14 amino acids. The V gene's germline CDR1 is ENHRY and CDR2 SYGVKD. The chain's CDR3 is CTISGRTGGDTQYL. CDR3 nucleotide sequence: TGTACCATCAGTGGGAGGACAGGGGGGGATACGCAGTATCTT.

Many counts were recorded for this clonotype. The chain employs TRBV10-3 and TRBJ1-1, with D maybe TRBD1 (6 bases). The CDR3 contains 14 residues. With 10 bases removed from V and 6 bases from J, the gap between germline ends came to 21 bases. Germline loops: CDR1 ENHRY, CDR2 SYGVKD. CDR3 residues: CATRPTGGGPEAFF. The CDR3 nucleotides read TGTGCCACGCGACCGACAGGAGGCGGACCTGAAGCTTTCTTT.

The table lists this clonotype with a few counts. Germline and junction disagree at one end, which may indicate a read error. The gene calls are TRBV12-3 or TRBV12-4 and TRBJ2-7; D possibly corresponds to TRBD2 (5 bases). The CDR3 totals 13 residues. CDR3 DNA sequence: TGTGCCGGCACCCGACGGGAATCCTACGAGCGGTACTTC. It translates to CAGTRRESYERYF.

In the case of this clonotype: A read error is likely, as this CDR3 ends without the conserved phenylalanine or tryptophan. The chain carries TRBV5-6 and TRBJ2-5, with TRBD1 matching 8 bases. This CDR3 spans 15 amino acids. Germline CDR1 reads SGHDT; CDR2 reads YYEEEE. Here the CDR3 DNA reads TGTGCTAGCAGCTTGCTCCAGGGGGCAGGAGAGACCCAGTACTCC. Its protein product is CASSLLQGAGETQYS.